This T cell receptor (beta chain) was retrieved from a study of cytomegalovirus exposure and HLA in healthy donors. About the research overall: The same platform was used for the 120 or so validation repertoires as for the 666 first-cohort repertoires, as reported in a later analysis.

TCRdb's table, derived via immunoSEQ multiplex PCR, lists solely in-frame clones and lacks some. This repertoire shows 150,000 to 200,000 clones, less than 90% found once; its top ten account for roughly 10%. The CDR3 runs to 12 residues. The germline V gene has CDR1 WSHSY and CDR2 SAAADI. V was trimmed by 5 bases and J by 12 bases, leaving 16 bases between them. Regarding the study as a whole: A list of roughly 180 TCR beta chains associated with cytomegalovirus was given. Testing in vitro showed a few CMV-associated chains specific for CMV antigens.

With regard to this clone: What it binds is not known.

This clonotype was sampled from a man aged 25-45 years in good health and CMV-seropositive. The chain uses TRBV10-2 and TRBJ1-2; D possibly corresponds to TRBD1 (5 bases). The sample consisted of PBMCs. CDR3 region: CASSLTDRAHTF. Written as DNA, the CDR3 is TGCGCCAGCAGTCTGACAGACCGGGCCCACACCTTC.